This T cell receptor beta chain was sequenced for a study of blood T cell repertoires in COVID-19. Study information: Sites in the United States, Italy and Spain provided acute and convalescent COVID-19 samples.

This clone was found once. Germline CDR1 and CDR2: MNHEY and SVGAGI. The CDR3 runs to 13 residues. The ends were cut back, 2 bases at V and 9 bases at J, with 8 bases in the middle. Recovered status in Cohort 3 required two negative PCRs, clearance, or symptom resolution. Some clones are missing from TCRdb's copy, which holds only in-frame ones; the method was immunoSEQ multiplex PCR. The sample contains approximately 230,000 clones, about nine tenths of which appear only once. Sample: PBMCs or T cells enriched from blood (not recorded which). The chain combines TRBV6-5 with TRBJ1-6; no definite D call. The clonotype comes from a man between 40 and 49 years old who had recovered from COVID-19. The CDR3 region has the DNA TGTGCCAGCAGTTACGATCGGGGTTCACCCCTCCACTTT. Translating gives CASSYDRGSPLHF.